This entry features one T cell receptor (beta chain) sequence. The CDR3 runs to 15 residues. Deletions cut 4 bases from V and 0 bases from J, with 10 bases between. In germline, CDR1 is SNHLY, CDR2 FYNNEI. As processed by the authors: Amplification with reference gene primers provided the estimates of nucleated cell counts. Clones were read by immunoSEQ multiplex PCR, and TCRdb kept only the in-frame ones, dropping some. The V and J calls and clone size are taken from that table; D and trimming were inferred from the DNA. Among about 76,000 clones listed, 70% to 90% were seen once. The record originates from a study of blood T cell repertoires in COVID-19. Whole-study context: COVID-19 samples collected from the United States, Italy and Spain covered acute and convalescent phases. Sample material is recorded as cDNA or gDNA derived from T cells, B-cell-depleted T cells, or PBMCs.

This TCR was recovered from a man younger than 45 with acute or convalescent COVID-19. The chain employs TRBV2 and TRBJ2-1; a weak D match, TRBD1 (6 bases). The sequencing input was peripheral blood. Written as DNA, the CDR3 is TGTGCCAGCAGTGTCAGGGACAACTCCTACAATGAGCAGTTCTTC. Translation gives CASSVRDNSYNEQFF.